Each of the 5 T cell receptor beta chains below was sequenced from the same sample in a study of vaccination effects on CD4 cells after COVID-19. TCRdb's table, derived via immunoSEQ multiplex PCR, lists solely in-frame clones and lacks some. The top ten hold over 2.5% of the sample, which has around 37,000 clones, roughly 74% seen once. Upon completion of around 9 days in culture, CD4+ T cells were isolated. These receptors have no known antigen. Sequenced here: CD4+ T cells from PBMCs cultured without peptide, sampled before COVID-19 vaccination. Receptor source: a human donor who received a COVID-19 vaccine.

In the case of this clone: A read error may account for a junction end that differs from germline. The chain carries TRBV7-7 and TRBJ1-4; D is unclear. Germline V lookup: CDR1 SSHAT, CDR2 FNYEAQ (reference sequence). This CDR3 is 15 amino acids long. In nucleotides, the CDR3 is TGTGCTAGCAGCTTAGTCCCTGCAACTAATGAAAAACTGTTTTTT. As protein: CASSLVPATNEKLFF.

This chain uses TRBV28 with TRBJ1-4; TRBD1 matches 8 bases. The CDR3 runs to 19 residues. CDR1 is MDHEN and CDR2 is SYDVKM in the germline V gene. Trimming at V came to 0 bases and at J to 3 bases, leaving 12 bases not matched to a gene. The CDR3 sequence: CASSLWGRGRGPSNEKLFF. In DNA, the CDR3 is TGTGCCAGCAGTTTATGGGGCCGAGGCAGGGGGCCATCTAATGAAAAACTGTTTTTT.

V gene TRBV11-3 combines with J gene TRBJ1-3; D not resolved. Germline V gene sequence: CDR1 SGHNT, CDR2 YENEEA. V was trimmed by 0 bases and J by 2 bases, leaving 17 bases between them. This CDR3 has 18 residues. The CDR3: CASSLDRVRVLTGNTIYF. DNA for the CDR3: TGTGCCAGCAGCTTAGATCGTGTGAGGGTTTTGACTGGAAACACCATATATTTT.

The V and J genes are TRBV5-4 and TRBJ2-2, with 7 positions matching TRBD2. Germline V CDR1 and CDR2: SGHNT, YYREEE (reference sequence). The V gene end was trimmed by 4 bases and the J gene end by 8 bases; junction bases not matched to a gene: 8. The CDR3 is made up of 14 amino acids. Written as DNA, the CDR3 is TGTGCCAGCAGCGGCGGGACTAAGGGAGGGGAGCTGTTTTTT. Translated, it gives CASSGGTKGGELFF. Complete variable domain (other parts from reference TRBV5-4 and TRBJ2-2): ETGVTQSPTHLIKTRGQQVTLRCSSQSGHNTVSWYQQALGQGPQFIFQYYREEENGRGNFPPRFSGLQFPNYSSELNVNALELDDSALYLCASSGGTKGGELFFGEGSRLTVL.

V and J are TRBV2 and TRBJ1-5; TRBD1 is a possible D gene (6 bases). CDR1 SNHLY and CDR2 FYNNEI come from the germline V gene. Trimming took 4 bases from V and 6 from J, leaving 10 bases between them. The CDR3 sequence is 13 residues long. The chain's CDR3 is CASSVQGIQPQHF. For the CDR3, the DNA is TGTGCCAGCAGTGTCCAGGGGATTCAGCCCCAGCATTTT.